The next 32 T cell receptor beta chains were all read from a single sample in a study of blood T cells in healthy people across ages. Through a sample-barcoded 5' primer and a J-beta primer mix, a second PCR was run for roughly 6 to 11 cycles. MiXCR, applied by TCRdb to the 5' RACE reads, yields one record per CDR3 protein. Here the sample spans fewer than 1 million distinct CDR3 sequences, under 45% being singletons. The sequencing input was blood. Receptors were obtained from a man aged 55 to 70 in good health.

A few counts support this clonotype. The rearrangement links TRBV29-1 to TRBJ1-2, with 7 bases aligning to TRBD1. The germline V gene has CDR1 SQVTM and CDR2 ANQGSEA. With 6 bases clipped from V and 8 bases from J, the junction kept 15 bases outside the gene matches. This CDR3 is built from 14 residues. In DNA form, the CDR3 reads TGCAGCGTAGACAACATTGACAGGGTACGCGGCTACACCTTC. Its translation: CSVDNIDRVRGYTF.

The CDR3 loop reads CSASWQGAKEQFF. CDR3 sequence (DNA): TGCAGTGCTAGTTGGCAGGGGGCTAAGGAGCAGTTCTTC. This chain links TRBV20-1 with TRBJ2-1, with TRBD1 matching 8 bases. Germline V gives CDR1 DFQATT, CDR2 SNEGSKA (reference sequence). V was clipped by 3 bases and J by 10 bases; unmatched bases: 8. The CDR3 is 13 residues long.

The gene calls are TRBV5-1 and TRBJ2-1; D is undetermined. The CDR3 extends over 15 amino acids. V was clipped by 0 bases and J by 0 bases, with 7 bases between them. Germline V lookup: CDR1 SGHRS, CDR2 YFSETQ. CDR3 DNA sequence: TGCGCCAGCAGCTTGGGAGCCACCTCCTACAATGAGCAGTTCTTC. As protein: CASSLGATSYNEQFF.

The V call is TRBV2, the J call TRBJ2-7, with 8 bases aligning to TRBD1. Germline V gene data show CDR1 as SNHLY and CDR2 as FYNNEI. This CDR3 spans 14 amino acids. Losses at the gene ends were 3 bases for V and 5 bases for J; bases not matched to a gene: 6. CDR3 sequence: CASSEGQVVDEQYF. For the CDR3, the DNA is TGTGCCAGCAGTGAGGGACAGGTTGTTGACGAGCAGTACTTC.

This chain joins TRBV13 and TRBJ1-2; TRBD1 matches at 7 bases. The CDR3 extends over 15 amino acids. The germline V gene has CDR1 PRHDT and CDR2 FYEKMQ (reference sequence). The ends lost 5 bases at V and 0 bases at J; junction bases unmatched: 6. The DNA of the CDR3 is TGTGCCAGCAGCCTTTCACAGGGGACTAACTATGGCTACACCTTC. Protein product: CASSLSQGTNYGYTF.

The J gene is TRBJ2-3, the V gene TRBV3-1; D perhaps matches TRBD2 (6 bases). Germline CDR1 is LGHDT and CDR2 is YNNKEL (reference sequence). The V and J ends lost 2 bases and 0 bases respectively, with 9 bases between them. The CDR3 loop spans 15 amino acids. The DNA of the CDR3 is TGTGCCAGCAGCCAACGGGACTCCAGCACAGATACGCAGTATTTT. It specifies CASSQRDSSTDTQYF.

The rearrangement uses TRBV6-2 or TRBV6-3 and TRBJ1-5; weak D call: TRBD1 (5 bases). The V end was cut by 5 bases, the J end by 4 bases, with 12 bases between. CDR1 and CDR2 from the germline V gene are MNHEY and SVGEGT. CDR3 length: 14 residues. CDR3 DNA: TGTGCCAGCAGTCAATCCAGGGCAAATCAGCCCCAGCATTTT. This translates into CASSQSRANQPQHF.

The sample holds a few counts of this clonotype. The CDR3 sequence: CASSREQGWETQYF. CDR3 coding DNA: TGTGCCAGCAGTAGAGAACAGGGATGGGAGACCCAGTACTTC. This chain joins TRBV12-3 or TRBV12-4 and TRBJ2-5; D might be TRBD1 (6 bases). The CDR3 extends over 14 amino acids. V was cut by 5 bases and J by 5 bases, with 15 bases left in between.

J is TRBJ1-5 and V is TRBV18; D gene uncertain. Germline loops: CDR1 KGHSH, CDR2 LQKENI. The CDR3 loop spans 14 amino acids. Trimming pared 6 bases from V and 1 base from J, leaving 10 bases between. CDR3 sequence reads: CASSEAKSNQPQHF. CDR3 nucleotides: TGTGCCAGCTCGGAGGCCAAGAGCAATCAGCCCCAGCATTTT.

This clonotype has more than one count but fewer than ten. This sequence joins TRBV27 and TRBJ2-7; 9 bases fit TRBD1. CDR1 MNHEY and CDR2 SMNVEV come from the germline V gene (reference sequence). The CDR3 sequence is 15 residues long. The V segment lost 2 bases and the J segment 4 bases; nucleotides outside the gene matches: 6. The CDR3 is CASSLVWGQGYEQYF. CDR3 coding DNA: TGTGCCAGCAGTTTAGTTTGGGGACAGGGATACGAGCAGTACTTC.

This clonotype has more than one count but fewer than ten. The chain recombines TRBV20-1 with TRBJ1-5; possibly TRBD1 for D (5 bases). The CDR3 covers 14 residues. V dropped 2 bases and J dropped 5 bases, with 13 bases sitting between them. Germline CDR1 and CDR2: DFQATT and SNEGSKA (reference sequence). As DNA, the CDR3 is TGCAGTGCTAGACATTCAGGGAGCTATCAGCCCCAGCATTTT. It translates to CSARHSGSYQPQHF.

This clonotype occurred a few times. This chain links TRBV24-1 with TRBJ2-5; TRBD2 agrees at 9 bases. Germline V gene data show CDR1 as KGHDR and CDR2 as SFDVKD. J gave up 2 bases and V 12 bases, and 9 bases lay outside the gene matches. The CDR3 sequence is 14 residues long. DNA for the CDR3: TGTGCCCTCCGCGGGGGGGCCCCACAAGAGACCCAGTACTTC. It specifies CALRGGAPQETQYF.

This clonotype showed up just a few times. V gene TRBV5-6 combines with J gene TRBJ2-3; possibly TRBD1 for D (5 bases). Germline lookup yields CDR1 SGHDT and CDR2 YYEEEE. The CDR3 covers 15 residues. The V and J ends lost 0 bases and 2 bases respectively, with 10 bases between them. The CDR3 spells CASSLDRSVTDTQYF. In DNA, the CDR3 is TGTGCCAGCAGCTTGGACAGGTCGGTCACAGATACGCAGTATTTT.

This chain uses TRBV29-1 with TRBJ1-1; perhaps TRBD1 as D (6 bases). CDR1 and CDR2 from the germline V gene are SQVTM and ANQGSEA. The CDR3 length is 13 residues. V was shortened by 4 bases and J by 5 bases, with 14 bases between the two germline ends. CDR3 region: CSVVGGARTEAFF. CDR3 coding DNA: TGCAGCGTTGTGGGGGGGGCCAGGACTGAAGCTTTCTTT.

The chain is built from TRBV12-3 or TRBV12-4 and TRBJ2-1; 9 bases agree with TRBD2. The ends lost 1 base at V and 8 bases at J; junction bases unmatched: 6. The CDR3 has 15 residues. The CDR3 loop reads CASSLEAGGPYEQFF. The CDR3 nucleotides read TGTGCCAGCAGTTTAGAGGCGGGGGGGCCCTATGAGCAGTTCTTC.

The chain carries TRBV20-1 and TRBJ1-3; tentatively, D is TRBD1 (5 bases). The V end was cut by 7 bases, the J end by 6 bases, with 16 bases between. CDR3 length equals 13 residues. The germline gives CDR1 DFQATT, CDR2 SNEGSKA (reference sequence). The CDR3 region is CSVGGFNENTIYF. For the CDR3, the DNA is TGCAGTGTTGGGGGATTTAATGAAAACACCATATATTTT.

The table lists this clonotype with a few counts. The V and J genes are TRBV20-1 and TRBJ2-7; 10 bases map to TRBD2. Germline lookup yields CDR1 DFQATT and CDR2 SNEGSKA (reference sequence). This CDR3 has 15 amino acids. J gave up 7 bases and V 2 bases, and 11 bases lay outside the gene matches. CDR3 amino acids: CSARSLAGVRNEQYF. The CDR3 nucleotides are TGCAGTGCTAGATCGCTAGCGGGGGTACGGAATGAGCAGTACTTC.

This clonotype was seen ten or more times. The chain uses TRBV6-5 and TRBJ2-1, with TRBD1 matching 8 bases. From germline, CDR1 is MNHEY and CDR2 SVGAGI. This CDR3 has 12 residues. The V and J ends lost 6 bases and 10 bases, in that order; junction bases with no gene match: 5. The CDR3 region is CASSPQGAEQFF. DNA for the CDR3: TGTGCCAGCAGCCCTCAGGGGGCCGAGCAGTTCTTC.

This clonotype has just a few counts. This chain links TRBV7-2 with TRBJ2-1; 8 positions match TRBD2. With 3 bases clipped from V and 8 bases from J, the junction kept 9 bases outside the gene matches. Germline V gene lookup returns CDR1 SGHTA and CDR2 FQGNSA. This CDR3 is built from 15 residues. This CDR3 is CASSFLPGGLDEQFF. The CDR3 DNA reads TGTGCCAGCAGCTTCCTACCGGGGGGGCTCGATGAGCAGTTCTTC.

V usage is TRBV6-6 and J usage is TRBJ2-7, with 7 bases that match TRBD2. The germline gives CDR1 MNHNY, CDR2 SVGAGI (reference sequence). The CDR3 spans 14 residues. V shed 5 bases, J shed 7 bases, and the junction held 11 bases outside the gene matches. The CDR3 is CASSQGLVGSEQYF. CDR3 nucleotide sequence: TGTGCCAGCAGTCAAGGACTAGTCGGGTCGGAGCAGTACTTC.

The chain uses TRBV4-3 and TRBJ1-2, with D uncertain. Trimming took off 2 bases at V and 4 bases at J, with 14 bases between the two ends. This CDR3 has 15 residues. The germline CDR1 and CDR2 sequences are LGHNA and YSLEER. The CDR3 sequence: CASSQTGSTGYGYTF. CDR3 coding DNA: TGCGCCAGCAGCCAAACTGGGTCGACGGGCTATGGCTACACCTTC.

This clonotype has more than one count but fewer than ten. The gene calls are TRBV5-4 and TRBJ2-1; D remains ambiguous. This CDR3 comprises 15 residues. The V end lost 4 bases, the J end lost 7 bases, and 18 bases lay between the germline ends. In germline, CDR1 is SGHNT, CDR2 YYREEE (reference sequence). CDR3 region: CASSPDPFPQNEQFF. CDR3 in DNA: TGTGCCAGCAGCCCTGACCCGTTCCCCCAGAATGAGCAGTTCTTC.

The CDR3: CASSSGSVKTEAFF. The CDR3 DNA follows: TGCGCCAGCAGCTCCGGGTCAGTAAAAACTGAAGCTTTCTTT. V gene TRBV5-1 combines with J gene TRBJ1-1; D unclear. V was pared by 3 bases and J by 5 bases, with 14 bases between. The CDR3 length is 14 residues. In germline, CDR1 is SGHRS, CDR2 YFSETQ.

The genes are TRBV20-1 and TRBJ1-1; the D is unclear. The CDR3 totals 13 residues. V lost 3 bases and J lost 6, with 14 bases in between. Looked up from germline, CDR1 is DFQATT and CDR2 is SNEGSKA (reference sequence). CDR3 in amino acids: CSARTPDGAEAFF. The CDR3 DNA follows: TGCAGTGCTAGGACCCCCGACGGCGCTGAAGCTTTCTTT.

For this clonotype: Since a much larger clone is just one base distant, this may be a read error. The V call is TRBV29-1, the J call TRBJ2-7, with D tentatively TRBD2 (6 bases). The V end was cut by 6 bases, the J end by 5 bases, with 17 bases between. The V gene's germline CDR1 is SQVTM and CDR2 ANQGSEA. There are 13 residues in the CDR3. CDR3 coding DNA: TGCAGCGTGACACCGGGAGCTGCGGACGAGCAGTACTTC. As protein: CSVTPGAADEQYF.

This rearrangement joins TRBV28 to TRBJ1-5; D is unresolved. Germline CDR1 reads MDHEN; CDR2 reads SYDVKM. Trimming removed 5 bases from V and 2 bases from J, with 10 bases in between. This CDR3 comprises 14 residues. CDR3 in amino acids: CASSPTTGNQPQHF. Written as DNA, the CDR3 is TGTGCCAGCAGTCCCACCACGGGCAATCAGCCCCAGCATTTT.

The chain employs TRBV7-6 and TRBJ2-7; D unclear. The CDR3 covers 13 residues. Looked up from germline, CDR1 is SGHVS and CDR2 is FNYEAQ. V shed 5 bases and J shed 3 bases, with 11 bases lying between them. DNA of the CDR3: TGTGCCAGCAGCGTGGACGTGAACTACGAGCAGTACTTC. Protein product: CASSVDVNYEQYF.

The V call is TRBV6-1, the J call TRBJ2-1, with 8 bases fitting TRBD2. The J call may be in error: the DNA end matches TRBJ2-7 better. The CDR3 runs 17 residues. The germline CDR1 and CDR2 sequences are MNHNS and SASEGT. For the CDR3, the DNA is TGTGCCAGCAGTCCAGGTAGCGGGGACCCTCGGGGGAATGAGCAGTACTTC. It yields the protein CASSPGSGDPRGNEQYF.

V gene TRBV20-1 combines with J gene TRBJ1-6; D is unclear. CDR3 length: 12 amino acids. Germline CDR1 is DFQATT and CDR2 is SNEGSKA (reference sequence). As DNA, the CDR3 is TGCAGGCCCGGAGGGCCGAATTCACCCCTCCACTTT. It encodes CRPGGPNSPLHF.

This clonotype was found once. V and J are TRBV20-1 and TRBJ2-6; the D gene is possibly TRBD2 (5 bases). Germline-derived CDR1 and CDR2 are DFQATT and SNEGSKA (reference sequence). The CDR3 is 14 residues long. V lost 7 bases and J 2 bases, leaving 12 bases between the germline ends. Here the CDR3 reads CSVAAAAGANVLTF. The CDR3 DNA follows: TGCAGTGTCGCTGCAGCGGCTGGGGCCAACGTCCTGACTTTC.

The rearrangement uses TRBV15 and TRBJ2-6, with unresolved D. Deletions cut 0 bases from V and 1 base from J, with 7 bases between. The germline gives CDR1 LNHNV, CDR2 YYDKDF (reference sequence). The CDR3 totals 16 residues. CDR3 region: CATSRERMSGANVLTF. CDR3 nucleotides: TGTGCCACCAGCAGAGAACGAATGTCTGGGGCCAACGTCCTGACTTTC.

The chain uses TRBV7-9 and TRBJ2-5; no reliable D call. The end of the DNA is better explained by TRBJ2-7, so the J call may be wrong. This CDR3 contains 12 residues. Germline CDR1 reads SEHNR; CDR2 reads FQNEAQ (reference sequence). In DNA form, the CDR3 reads TGTGCCAGCAGCTTATACGACCCCGAGCAGTACTTC. Its translation is CASSLYDPEQYF.